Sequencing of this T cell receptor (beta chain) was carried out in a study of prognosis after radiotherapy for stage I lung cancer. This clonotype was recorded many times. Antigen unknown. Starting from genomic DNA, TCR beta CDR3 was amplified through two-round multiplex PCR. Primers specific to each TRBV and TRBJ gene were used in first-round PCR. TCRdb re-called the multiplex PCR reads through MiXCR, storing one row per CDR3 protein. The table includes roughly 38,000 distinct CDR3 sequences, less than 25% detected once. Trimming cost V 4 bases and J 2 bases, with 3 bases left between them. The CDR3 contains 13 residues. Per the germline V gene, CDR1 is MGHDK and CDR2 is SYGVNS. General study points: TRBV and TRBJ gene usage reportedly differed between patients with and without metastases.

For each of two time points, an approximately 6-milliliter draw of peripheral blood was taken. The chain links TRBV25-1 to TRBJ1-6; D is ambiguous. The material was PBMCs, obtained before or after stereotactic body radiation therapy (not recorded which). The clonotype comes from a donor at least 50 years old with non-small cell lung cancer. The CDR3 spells CASSGTYNSPLHF. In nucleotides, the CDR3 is TGTGCCAGCAGTGGGACCTATAATTCACCCCTCCACTTT.